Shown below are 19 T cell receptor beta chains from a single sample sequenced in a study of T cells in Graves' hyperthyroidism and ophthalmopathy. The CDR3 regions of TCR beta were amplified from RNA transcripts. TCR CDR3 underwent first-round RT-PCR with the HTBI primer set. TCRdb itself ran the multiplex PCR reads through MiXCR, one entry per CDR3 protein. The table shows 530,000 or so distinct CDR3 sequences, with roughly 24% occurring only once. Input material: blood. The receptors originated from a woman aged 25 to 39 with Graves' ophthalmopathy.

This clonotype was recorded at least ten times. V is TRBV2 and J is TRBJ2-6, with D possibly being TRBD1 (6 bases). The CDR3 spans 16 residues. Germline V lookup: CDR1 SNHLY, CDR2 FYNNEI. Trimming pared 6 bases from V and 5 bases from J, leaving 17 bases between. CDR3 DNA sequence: TGTGCCAGCAGGGCTCCAGGGGAAAGACGGGCCAACGTCCTGACTTTC. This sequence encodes CASRAPGERRANVLTF.

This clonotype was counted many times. The DNA of the CDR3 is TGTGCCATCAGTGAAGGTCAGGGCCACGAGCAGTACTTC. Amino acid sequence: CAISEGQGHEQYF. The chain combines TRBV10-3 with TRBJ2-7, with D possibly being TRBD1 (5 bases). Germline V gene lookup returns CDR1 ENHRY and CDR2 SYGVKD. Between the trimmed V and J ends, which lost 3 bases and 5 bases, there was a span of 11 bases. This CDR3 is built from 13 residues.

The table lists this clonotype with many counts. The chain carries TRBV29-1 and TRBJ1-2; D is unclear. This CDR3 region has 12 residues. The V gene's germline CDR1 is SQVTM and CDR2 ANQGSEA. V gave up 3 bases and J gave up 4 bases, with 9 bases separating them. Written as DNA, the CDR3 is TGCAGCGTTGAGGTCCCTTCCTATGGCTACACCTTC. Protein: CSVEVPSYGYTF.

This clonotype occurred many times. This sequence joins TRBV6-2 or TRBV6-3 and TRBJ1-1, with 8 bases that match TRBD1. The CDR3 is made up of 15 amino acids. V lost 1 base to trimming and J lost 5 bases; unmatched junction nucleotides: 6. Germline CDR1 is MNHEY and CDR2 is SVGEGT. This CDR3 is CASSYWPGGGTEAFF. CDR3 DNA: TGTGCCAGCAGTTACTGGCCAGGGGGCGGAACTGAAGCTTTCTTT.

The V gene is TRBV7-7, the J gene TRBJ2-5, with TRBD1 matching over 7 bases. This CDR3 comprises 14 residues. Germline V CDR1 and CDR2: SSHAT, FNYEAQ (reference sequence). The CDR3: CAGSSTGSGETQYF. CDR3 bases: TGTGCTGGCAGCTCGACAGGGAGCGGAGAGACCCAGTACTTC.

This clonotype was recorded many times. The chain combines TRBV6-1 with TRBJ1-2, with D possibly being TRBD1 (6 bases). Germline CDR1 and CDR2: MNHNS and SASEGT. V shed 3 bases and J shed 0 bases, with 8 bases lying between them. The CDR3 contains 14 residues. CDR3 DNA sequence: TGTGCCAGCAGTGAGGGGGCAGCTAACTATGGCTACACCTTC. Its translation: CASSEGAANYGYTF.

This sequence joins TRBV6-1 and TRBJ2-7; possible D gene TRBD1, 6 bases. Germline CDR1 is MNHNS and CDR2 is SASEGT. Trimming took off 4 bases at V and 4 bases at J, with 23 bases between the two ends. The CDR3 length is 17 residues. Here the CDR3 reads CASSAREGQRNRYEQYF. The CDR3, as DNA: TGTGCCAGCAGTGCAAGGGAAGGACAGAGGAATCGATACGAGCAGTACTTC.

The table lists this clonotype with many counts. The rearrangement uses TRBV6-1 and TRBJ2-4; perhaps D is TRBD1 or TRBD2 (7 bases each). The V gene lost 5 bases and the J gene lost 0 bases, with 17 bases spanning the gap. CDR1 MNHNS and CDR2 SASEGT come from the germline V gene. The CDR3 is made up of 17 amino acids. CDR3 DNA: TGTGCCAGCAGTCGACGACAGGGAGGGATAGCCAAAAACATTCAGTACTTC. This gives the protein CASSRRQGGIAKNIQYF.

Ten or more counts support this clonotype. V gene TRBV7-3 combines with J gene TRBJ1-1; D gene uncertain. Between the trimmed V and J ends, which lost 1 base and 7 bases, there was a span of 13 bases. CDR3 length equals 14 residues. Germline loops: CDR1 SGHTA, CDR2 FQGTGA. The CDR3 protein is CASSLMAQSGEAFF. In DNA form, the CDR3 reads TGTGCCAGCAGCTTAATGGCCCAAAGTGGTGAAGCTTTCTTT.

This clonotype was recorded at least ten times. The CDR3 DNA reads TGTGCTAGTGGTTTGGTAGACAGGGAACAGACCCAGTACTTC. Translation gives CASGLVDREQTQYF. This sequence joins TRBV12-5 and TRBJ2-5; 7 bases agree with TRBD1. J gave up 6 bases and V 0 bases, and 4 bases lay outside the gene matches. This CDR3 spans 14 amino acids. The germline V gene encodes CDR1 LGHNT and CDR2 FRNRAP.

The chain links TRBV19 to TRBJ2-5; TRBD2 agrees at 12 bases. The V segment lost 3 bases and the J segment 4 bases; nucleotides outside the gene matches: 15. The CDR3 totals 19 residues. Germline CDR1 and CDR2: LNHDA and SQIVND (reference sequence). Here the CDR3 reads CASSMSGTSGYWVRETQYF. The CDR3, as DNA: TGTGCCAGTAGTATGTCCGGGACTAGCGGGTACTGGGTAAGAGAGACCCAGTACTTC.

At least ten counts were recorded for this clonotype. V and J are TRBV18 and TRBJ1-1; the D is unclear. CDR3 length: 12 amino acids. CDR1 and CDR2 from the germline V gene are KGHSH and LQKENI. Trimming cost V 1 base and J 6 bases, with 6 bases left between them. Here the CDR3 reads CASSPRLPEAFF. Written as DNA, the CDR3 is TGTGCCAGCTCACCACGACTCCCTGAAGCTTTCTTT. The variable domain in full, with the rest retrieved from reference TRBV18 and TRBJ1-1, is NAGVMQNPRHLVRRRGQEARLRCSPMKGHSHVYWYRQLPEEGLKFMVYLQKENIIDESGMPKERFSAEFPKEGPSILRIQQVVRGDSAAYFCASSPRLPEAFFGQGTRLTVV.

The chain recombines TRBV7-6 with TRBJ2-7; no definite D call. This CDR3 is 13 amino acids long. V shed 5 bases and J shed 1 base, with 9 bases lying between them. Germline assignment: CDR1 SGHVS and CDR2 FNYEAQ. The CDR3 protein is CASSRPQSYEQYF. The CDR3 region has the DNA TGTGCCAGCAGCCGGCCCCAATCCTACGAGCAGTACTTC.

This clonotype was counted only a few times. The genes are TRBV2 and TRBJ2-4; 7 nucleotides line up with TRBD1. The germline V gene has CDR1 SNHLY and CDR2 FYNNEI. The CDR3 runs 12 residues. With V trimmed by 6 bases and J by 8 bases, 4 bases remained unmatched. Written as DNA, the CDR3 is TGTGCCAGCAGGGTAACAGGGGACATTCAGTACTTC. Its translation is CASRVTGDIQYF.

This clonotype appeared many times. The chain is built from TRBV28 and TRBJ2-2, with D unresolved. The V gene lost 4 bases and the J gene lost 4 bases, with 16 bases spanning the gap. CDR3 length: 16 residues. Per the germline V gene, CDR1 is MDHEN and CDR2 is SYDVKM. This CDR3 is CASSSTRQRGTGELFF. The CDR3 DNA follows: TGTGCCAGCAGTTCCACCCGGCAGCGAGGCACCGGGGAGCTGTTTTTT. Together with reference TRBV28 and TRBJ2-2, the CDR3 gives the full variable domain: DVKVTQSSRYLVKRTGEKVFLECVQDMDHENMFWYRQDPGLGLRLIYFSYDVKMKEKGDIPEGYSVSREKKERFSLILESASTNQTSMYLCASSSTRQRGTGELFFGEGSRLTVL.

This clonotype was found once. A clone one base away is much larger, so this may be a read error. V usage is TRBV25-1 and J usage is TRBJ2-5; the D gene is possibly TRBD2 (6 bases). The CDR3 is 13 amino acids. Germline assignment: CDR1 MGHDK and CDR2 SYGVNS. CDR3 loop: CASSDGDRETLYF. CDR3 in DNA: TGTGCCAGCAGTGATGGGGACCGGGAGACCCTGTACTTC. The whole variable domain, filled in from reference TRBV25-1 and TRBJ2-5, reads EADIYQTPRYLVIGTGKKITLECSQTMGHDKMYWYQQDPGMELHLIHYSYGVNSTEKGDLSSESTVSRIRTEHFPLTLESARPSHTSQYLCASSDGDRETLYFGPGTRLLVL.

This CDR3 reads CASTTHGGLTYEQYF. Here the CDR3 DNA reads TGTGCCAGCACAACGCACGGCGGGCTCACCTACGAGCAGTACTTC. This chain links TRBV6-1 with TRBJ2-7; D possibly corresponds to TRBD2 (5 bases). From germline, CDR1 is MNHNS and CDR2 SASEGT. The CDR3 extends over 15 amino acids. V shed 7 bases and J shed 2 bases, with 18 bases lying between them.

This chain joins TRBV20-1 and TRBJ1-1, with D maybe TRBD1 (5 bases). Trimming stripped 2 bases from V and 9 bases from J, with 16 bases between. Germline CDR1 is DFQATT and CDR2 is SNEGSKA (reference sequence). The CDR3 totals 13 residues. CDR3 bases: TGCAGTGCTAGATTCCCCGGGACTCCTAAAGCTTTCTTT. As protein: CSARFPGTPKAFF.

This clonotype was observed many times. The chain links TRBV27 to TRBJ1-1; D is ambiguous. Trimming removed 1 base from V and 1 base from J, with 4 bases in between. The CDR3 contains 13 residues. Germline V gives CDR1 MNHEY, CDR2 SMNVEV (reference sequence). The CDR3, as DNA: TGTGCCAGCAGTTTATTCCAGAACACTGAAGCTTTCTTT. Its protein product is CASSLFQNTEAFF.